This T cell receptor (beta chain) was identified during a study of T-cell memory formation after mild COVID-19. About the research overall: In these data, TCR clusters were largely donor specific. Findings and limits, study-wide: Cross-reactive memory apparently joined, as some responding clones appeared in pre-infection memory. Clonal second-wave expansions that peaked on day 37 had unconfirmed SARS-CoV-2 specificity. Those CD4+ clones that contracted were mainly in CM and EM (CD8+ ones in EMRA).

Germline V gives CDR1 DFQATT, CDR2 SNEGSKA (reference sequence). The CDR3 loop spans 14 amino acids. V lost 5 bases to trimming and J lost 5 bases; unmatched junction nucleotides: 8. TCRdb re-analysed the 5' RACE reads in MiXCR, keeping a single row per CDR3 protein. The sample records roughly 400,000 distinct CDR3 sequences, about a sixth being singletons. This clonotype was picked up a small number of times. Its antigen is as yet unknown. The chain employs TRBV20-1 and TRBJ2-7, with TRBD1 matching 11 bases. This TCR was sampled from a young man who had mild COVID-19 (a few samples of this study predate the infection). Cell type and time point are not known. The sequenced sample consisted of PBMCs or a T cell subset sorted from them (not recorded which). The CDR3 DNA sequence: TGCAGTGCTGGAAGGACAGGGGGCTTTAACGAGCAGTACTTC. This gives the protein CSAGRTGGFNEQYF.